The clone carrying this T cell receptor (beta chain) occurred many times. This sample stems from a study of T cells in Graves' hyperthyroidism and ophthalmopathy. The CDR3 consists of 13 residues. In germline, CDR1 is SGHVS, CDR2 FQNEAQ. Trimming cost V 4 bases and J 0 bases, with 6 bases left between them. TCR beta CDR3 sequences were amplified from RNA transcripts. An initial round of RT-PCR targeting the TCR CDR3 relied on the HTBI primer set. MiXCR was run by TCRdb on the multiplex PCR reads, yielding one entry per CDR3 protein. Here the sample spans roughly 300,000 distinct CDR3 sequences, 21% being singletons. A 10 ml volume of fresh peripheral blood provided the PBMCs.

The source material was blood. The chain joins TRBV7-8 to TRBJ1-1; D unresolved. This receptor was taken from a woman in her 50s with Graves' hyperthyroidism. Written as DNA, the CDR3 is TGTGCCAGCAGCTCGGCTTTGAACACTGAAGCTTTCTTT. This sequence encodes CASSSALNTEAFF.